This passage covers 25 T cell receptor beta chains from one sample sequenced in a study of blood T cell repertoires in COVID-19. Measured with immunoSEQ multiplex PCR; TCRdb has only the in-frame clones, and not every one. This table has about 150,000 clones, under 90% appearing once. Sequencing was performed on PBMCs or T cells enriched from blood (not recorded which). The receptors were sampled from a woman between 50 and 59 years old who had recovered from COVID-19.

V gene TRBV6-6 combines with J gene TRBJ2-7; weak D call: TRBD1 (5 bases). The CDR3 extends over 15 amino acids. Trimming pared 0 bases from V and 2 bases from J, leaving 11 bases between. Germline V gene data show CDR1 as MNHNY and CDR2 as SVGAGI (reference sequence). The CDR3 DNA follows: TGTGCCAGCAGTTACTCGATGGGGCAGACCTACGAGCAGTACTTC. This sequence encodes CASSYSMGQTYEQYF.

This rearrangement joins TRBV14 to TRBJ1-6; D might be TRBD1 (5 bases). The CDR3 extends over 16 amino acids. CDR1 is SGHDN and CDR2 is FVKESK in the germline V gene. V gave up 3 bases and J gave up 3 bases, with 12 bases separating them. The CDR3 sequence: CASSQAGGNYNSPLHF. The DNA for the CDR3 is TGTGCCAGCAGCCAGGCCGGGGGTAACTATAATTCACCCCTCCACTTT.

V and J are TRBV5-1 and TRBJ2-7; D is perhaps TRBD2 (6 bases). The germline V gene has CDR1 SGHRS and CDR2 YFSETQ. CDR3 length equals 17 residues. The ends were cut back, 0 bases at V and 0 bases at J, with 16 bases in the middle. As DNA, the CDR3 is TGCGCCAGCAGCTTGGCCGCGGGGTCGCCGAACTCCTACGAGCAGTACTTC. It specifies CASSLAAGSPNSYEQYF.

J is TRBJ2-5 and V is TRBV14; 9 bases are a match to TRBD2. CDR1 and CDR2 (germline): SGHDN, FVKESK. With V trimmed by 4 bases and J by 1 base, 7 bases remained unmatched. CDR3 size: 16 residues. CDR3 DNA: TGTGCCAGCAGCCTAAGGAGGGGACTAGCCCAAGAGACCCAGTACTTC. Translating gives CASSLRRGLAQETQYF.

This clone came up a few times. The V call is TRBV2, the J call TRBJ1-1; TRBD1 is a possible D gene (6 bases). Germline-derived CDR1 and CDR2 are SNHLY and FYNNEI. The CDR3 covers 15 residues. Trimming left V 5 bases short and J 0 bases short, with 13 bases between. The CDR3 DNA reads TGTGCCAGCAGTATAAGGGGGGGGATGAACACTGAAGCTTTCTTT. Amino acid sequence: CASSIRGGMNTEAFF.

This chain links TRBV3-1 (or the pseudogene TRBV3-2) with TRBJ1-2; D not certain. V shed 4 bases and J shed 7 bases, with 13 bases lying between them. Germline V lookup: CDR1 LGHDT, CDR2 YNNKEL (reference sequence). The length of the CDR3 is 13 residues. The CDR3 protein is CASSPWRASGYTF. The CDR3 bases are TGTGCCAGCAGCCCCTGGAGGGCTTCTGGCTACACCTTC.

The rearrangement joins TRBV9 to TRBJ1-5; 9 bases align to TRBD1. CDR3 length equals 15 residues. CDR1 and CDR2 from the germline V gene are SGDLS and YYNGEE. Trimming removed 0 bases from V and 5 bases from J; junction bases left unmatched: 3. The CDR3 DNA reads as TGTGCCAGCAGCGTAGGGGGACAGGGTTATCAGCCCCAGCATTTT. Translating it yields CASSVGGQGYQPQHF. Filled out from reference TRBV9 and TRBJ1-5, the complete variable domain reads DSGVTQTPKHLITATGQRVTLRCSPRSGDLSVYWYQQSLDQGLQFLIQYYNGEERAKGNILERFSAQQFPDLHSELNLSSLELGDSALYFCASSVGGQGYQPQHFGDGTRLSIL.

The CDR3 DNA reads TGTGCCACACGGGAGAGTAATTCACCCCTCCACTTT. Its protein product is CATRESNSPLHF. The chain recombines TRBV10-3 with TRBJ1-6, with unresolved D. Germline CDR1 is ENHRY and CDR2 is SYGVKD. The CDR3 spans 12 residues. The germline V and J ends were trimmed by 10 bases and 6 bases, with 10 bases remaining between them.

J is TRBJ1-3 and V is TRBV13; D is uncertain. This CDR3 region has 14 residues. The V end lost 3 bases, the J end lost 7 bases, and 13 bases lay between the germline ends. Germline CDR1 reads PRHDT; CDR2 reads FYEKMQ (reference sequence). CDR3 in DNA: TGTGCCAGCAGCTTTGGGCGCCCCGTCAACACCATATATTTT. It yields the protein CASSFGRPVNTIYF.

The chain has TRBV5-1 and TRBJ1-2, with D tentatively TRBD1 (5 bases). V was shortened by 1 base and J by 4 bases, with 8 bases between the two germline ends. From germline, CDR1 is SGHRS and CDR2 YFSETQ. CDR3 length equals 13 residues. This chain's CDR3 is CASSLSGVYGYTF. CDR3 DNA: TGCGCCAGCAGCTTGTCGGGGGTCTATGGCTACACCTTC.

This sequence joins TRBV6-2 or TRBV6-3 and TRBJ2-3, with D hard to call. CDR1 and CDR2 (germline): MNHEY, SVGEGT. There are 12 residues in the CDR3. Deletions cut 5 bases from V and 2 bases from J, with 5 bases between. CDR3 sequence reads: CASSQSTDTQYF. In DNA, the CDR3 is TGTGCCAGCAGTCAATCCACAGATACGCAGTATTTT.

The J gene is TRBJ1-1, the V gene TRBV5-1, with 9 nucleotides matching TRBD1. The CDR3 has 15 residues. Trimming cost V 4 bases and J 5 bases; bases outside gene matches: 9. Germline CDR1 SGHRS, CDR2 YFSETQ. This CDR3 reads CASSTGTGLGTEAFF. The CDR3 bases are TGCGCCAGCAGCACCGGGACAGGGTTGGGAACTGAAGCTTTCTTT.

The chain uses TRBV4-3 and TRBJ2-1, with 10 bases that match TRBD2. The J segment lost 3 bases and the V segment lost 1 base, leaving 3 bases of the junction unmatched. The CDR3 spans 16 residues. Germline V gene data show CDR1 as LGHNA and CDR2 as YSLEER. The CDR3: CASSQVLAGFYNEQFF. The CDR3 DNA sequence: TGCGCCAGCAGCCAAGTACTAGCGGGGTTCTACAATGAGCAGTTCTTC.

DNA for the CDR3: TGTGCCAGCAGGGAGGGTCTTGGCTACACCTTC. As protein: CASREGLGYTF. The chain employs TRBV28 and TRBJ1-2; D remains unclear. This CDR3 is built from 11 residues. Per germline, CDR1 MDHEN and CDR2 SYDVKM. Trimming pared 6 bases from V and 7 bases from J, leaving 9 bases between.

The J gene is TRBJ2-7, the V gene TRBV3-1 (or the pseudogene TRBV3-2); 7 nucleotides match TRBD2. Germline trimming cut 3 bases from V and 2 bases from J; bases unmatched to any gene: 13. From germline, CDR1 is LGHDT and CDR2 YNNKEL (reference sequence). CDR3 size: 17 residues. CDR3 bases: TGTGCCAGCAGCCACTCTATGTTGCGACGGGGGGCCTACGAGCAGTACTTC. Translation gives CASSHSMLRRGAYEQYF.

The chain links TRBV7-2 to TRBJ2-1; 9 bases match TRBD2. The CDR3 extends over 14 amino acids. CDR1 is SGHTA, CDR2 FQGNSA, per germline. J lost 6 bases, V lost 4 bases, and 4 bases had no gene match. CDR3 nucleotide sequence: TGTGCCAGCAGCTGGGGACTAGCTGGCAATGAGCAGTTCTTC. Its translation: CASSWGLAGNEQFF.

The chain combines TRBV7-2 with TRBJ1-1; 10 bases are a match to TRBD1. Looked up from germline, CDR1 is SGHTA and CDR2 is FQGNSA. The CDR3 consists of 14 residues. The trim removed 4 bases at V and 7 bases at J, leaving 6 bases unmatched. CDR3 in DNA: TGTGCCAGCAGCTACGTAGGGACAGGGGTTGAAGCTTTCTTT. This gives the protein CASSYVGTGVEAFF.

The chain employs TRBV6-1 and TRBJ2-7; unclear D gene. The germline V gene has CDR1 MNHNS and CDR2 SASEGT. Deletions cut 1 base from V and 5 bases from J, with 12 bases between. CDR3 size: 14 residues. CDR3 in DNA: TGTGCCAGCAGTGAAGAGAGGAGAGGCCACGAGCAGTACTTC. The encoded protein is CASSEERRGHEQYF.

The CDR3 sequence is CASGGTYEQYF. The CDR3 DNA reads TGTGCCAGCGGCGGGACCTACGAGCAGTACTTC. This chain uses TRBV28 with TRBJ2-7, with TRBD2 as a possible D gene (6 bases). This CDR3 is 11 amino acids long. Per the germline V gene, CDR1 is MDHEN and CDR2 is SYDVKM. Trimming took off 8 bases at V and 2 bases at J, with 7 bases between the two ends.

The chain joins TRBV5-1 to TRBJ2-2; 9 bases map to TRBD2. CDR3 length: 16 residues. J lost 3 bases, V lost 0 bases, and 3 bases had no gene match. Germline-derived CDR1 and CDR2 are SGHRS and YFSETQ. Here the CDR3 reads CASSLAQRGDTGELFF. Here the CDR3 DNA reads TGCGCCAGCAGCTTGGCCCAGCGGGGGGACACCGGGGAGCTGTTTTTT.

As DNA, the CDR3 is TGCAGCGTTGAAGTCATAAGCGGGAACTCAGGTGATACGCAGTATTTT. It codes for CSVEVISGNSGDTQYF. V and J are TRBV29-1 and TRBJ2-3; 7 nucleotides align to TRBD2. Germline V gives CDR1 SQVTM, CDR2 ANQGSEA. Trimming took 1 base from V and 6 from J; bases not matched to a gene: 13. This CDR3 has 16 amino acids.

The chain has TRBV19 and TRBJ1-1; 9 bases map to TRBD1. The V gene end was trimmed by 10 bases and the J gene end by 0 bases; junction bases not matched to a gene: 12. The CDR3 is 16 residues long. From germline, CDR1 is LNHDA and CDR2 SQIVND (reference sequence). The CDR3 loop is CATKGQGRVMNTEAFF. DNA of the CDR3: TGTGCCACTAAGGGACAGGGCCGTGTCATGAACACTGAAGCTTTCTTT.

The rearrangement joins TRBV7-9 to TRBJ2-7; TRBD2 might be the D (5 bases). CDR3 length equals 15 residues. V was cut by 3 bases and J by 1 base, with 13 bases left in between. From germline, CDR1 is SEHNR and CDR2 FQNEAQ (reference sequence). The CDR3 reads CASSLRAGYSYEQYF. The CDR3 nucleotides are TGTGCCAGCAGCTTGAGGGCAGGCTATTCCTACGAGCAGTACTTC.

The J gene is TRBJ2-5, the V gene TRBV28; TRBD1 is a possible D gene (5 bases). Trimming left V 6 bases short and J 5 bases short, with 13 bases between. CDR1 MDHEN and CDR2 SYDVKM come from the germline V gene. The CDR3 sequence is 13 residues long. CDR3 loop: CASSSGFSETQYF. The DNA for the CDR3 is TGTGCCAGCAGCTCAGGGTTTTCTGAGACCCAGTACTTC.

The DNA for the CDR3 is TGTGCCAGCAGCTTAGGACCCGGCCAGGGGGTTAACACTGAAGCTTTCTTT. Encoded protein: CASSLGPGQGVNTEAFF. This chain uses TRBV7-3 with TRBJ1-1; 7 bases agree with TRBD1. CDR3 length: 17 residues. Germline V gene data show CDR1 as SGHTA and CDR2 as FQGTGA. After removal of 2 bases from V and 2 bases from J, the junction contained 11 bases not matched to a gene.